The 22 T cell receptor beta chains listed next were all sequenced from one sample in a study of type 1 and type 2 diabetes patients. PCR was run on genomic DNA. The TCR beta CDR3 region was amplified using 30 forward and 13 reverse primers. TCRdb independently ran MiXCR on the multiplex PCR reads; one entry per CDR3 protein. This table holds some 250,000 distinct CDR3 sequences, more than 45% found once. The sample consisted of peripheral blood mononuclear cells (PBMCs). These receptors originate from a man between 18 and 35 years old with type 2 diabetes.

This clonotype was found a few times. This sequence joins TRBV7-2 and TRBJ2-3; the match to TRBD1 covers 9 bases. The CDR3 runs 17 residues. Germline V gene sequence: CDR1 SGHTA, CDR2 FQGNSA. Germline trimming cut 6 bases from V and 3 bases from J; bases unmatched to any gene: 13. The CDR3 coding sequence is TGTGCCAGCAGTCCTTCAATACTGGACAGGGGTACAGATACGCAGTATTTT. The encoded protein is CASSPSILDRGTDTQYF.

The V gene is TRBV10-2, the J gene TRBJ2-7; TRBD2 might be the D (6 bases). The CDR3 covers 12 residues. Per the germline V gene, CDR1 is WSHSY and CDR2 is SAAADI. The V gene lost 3 bases and the J gene lost 6 bases, with 9 bases spanning the gap. The CDR3 sequence is CASSERRGEQYF. Here the CDR3 DNA reads TGCGCCAGCAGTGAAAGGAGGGGCGAGCAGTACTTC.

V and J are TRBV9 and TRBJ2-5; 9 bases are a match to TRBD2. Germline values: CDR1 SGDLS, CDR2 YYNGEE. V dropped 7 bases and J dropped 5; count of bases not matched to a gene: 9. The CDR3 covers 14 residues. The CDR3 bases are TGTGCCAGCGGTTCGAGCGGGGGGAGGGAGACCCAGTACTTC. This codes for CASGSSGGRETQYF.

This clonotype came up once. The junction shows a germline mismatch at one end, possibly a read error. The chain is built from TRBV5-6 and TRBJ1-2; D call uncertain. Germline assignment: CDR1 SGHDT and CDR2 YYEEEE. This CDR3 is built from 12 residues. Here the CDR3 reads CASSLGQRVGPF. The CDR3 coding sequence is TGTGCCAGCAGCTTGGGACAAAGGGTCGGACCCTTC. The full variable domain, its missing parts supplied by reference TRBV5-6 and TRBJ1-2, is DAGVTQSPTHLIKTRGQQVTLRCSPKSGHDTVSWYQQALGQGPQFIFQYYEEEERQRGNFPDRFSGHQFPNYSSELNVNALLLGDSALYLCASSLGQRVGPFGSGTRLTVV.

V usage is TRBV20-1 and J usage is TRBJ2-7; D is unclear. Trimming shortened V by 4 bases and J by 3 bases, and 7 bases separated the two germline ends. The CDR3 has 11 residues. Looked up from germline, CDR1 is DFQATT and CDR2 is SNEGSKA (reference sequence). The DNA of the CDR3 is TGCAGTGCTATGCGGAACTACGAGCAGTACTTC. Encoded protein: CSAMRNYEQYF.

This clonotype was detected a few times. The rearrangement joins TRBV18 to TRBJ2-7, with D unclear. CDR1 is KGHSH and CDR2 is LQKENI in the germline V gene. V lost 4 bases to trimming and J lost 4 bases, with 8 bases between them. The CDR3 extends over 12 amino acids. CDR3 residues: CASSRHGYEQYF. In DNA, the CDR3 is TGTGCCAGCTCACGACACGGGTACGAGCAGTACTTC.

The chain is built from TRBV7-9 and TRBJ2-5; 14 bases are shared with TRBD2. The CDR3 is 15 amino acids. The germline gives CDR1 SEHNR, CDR2 FQNEAQ (reference sequence). V dropped 5 bases and J dropped 10; count of bases not matched to a gene: 9. The CDR3 is CASSTWTSGGFIQYF. CDR3 coding DNA: TGTGCCAGCAGCACCTGGACTAGCGGGGGGTTCATCCAGTACTTC.

The chain links TRBV5-1 to TRBJ2-7, with 8 bases identical to TRBD2. Germline V CDR1 and CDR2: SGHRS, YFSETQ. The V gene end was trimmed by 3 bases and the J gene end by 8 bases; junction bases not matched to a gene: 10. The CDR3 is 14 amino acids. In DNA, the CDR3 is TGCGCCAGCAGCTCCCCGGGACTAGACGGGAAGCAGTACTTC. Amino acid sequence: CASSSPGLDGKQYF.

V usage is TRBV20-1 and J usage is TRBJ1-1; D gene unclear. Germline lookup yields CDR1 DFQATT and CDR2 SNEGSKA (reference sequence). The CDR3 spans 12 residues. The V gene lost 6 bases and the J gene lost 0 bases, with 8 bases spanning the gap. The CDR3 reads CSAQRMNTEAFF. The CDR3 DNA sequence: TGCAGTGCCCAGCGGATGAACACTGAAGCTTTCTTT.

This clonotype was seen once. The junction and the germline gene differ at one end; a read error may be behind it. The V call is TRBV4-1, the J call TRBJ2-5; D gene ambiguous. The CDR3 is 14 residues long. Germline V lookup: CDR1 MGHRA, CDR2 YSYEKL. CDR3 nucleotides: TGCGCCAGCAGCCAAGGTCACACTCAAGAGGCCCAGTACTTC. Protein sequence: CASSQGHTQEAQYF.

This clonotype was found many times. This chain joins TRBV10-1 and TRBJ2-1; a weak D match, TRBD1 (5 bases). V was shortened by 1 base and J by 8 bases, with 15 bases between the two germline ends. Germline V gives CDR1 WNHNN, CDR2 SYGVQD (reference sequence). This CDR3 contains 15 residues. CDR3 sequence (DNA): TGCGCCAGCAGTGAGTTAGGGGAACAGGATGATGAGCAGTTCTTC. Translated, it gives CASSELGEQDDEQFF.

V gene TRBV19 combines with J gene TRBJ1-2, with 10 bases aligning to TRBD1. Germline V gene lookup returns CDR1 LNHDA and CDR2 SQIVND (reference sequence). The CDR3 runs 13 residues. The V gene end was trimmed by 8 bases and the J gene end by 9 bases; junction bases not matched to a gene: 9. This chain's CDR3 is CASRETGGRSYTF. CDR3 coding DNA: TGTGCCAGTCGCGAGACAGGGGGCAGGAGCTACACCTTC.

On this clonotype: Its ends do not fully match the called genes, so a read error is possible. CDR3 sequence reads: CSARDRFYEQYF. CDR3 sequence (DNA): TGTAGTGCTAGAGACAGATTCTACGAGCAGTACTTC. The V call is TRBV20-1, the J call TRBJ2-7, with D possibly matching TRBD1 (5 bases). Germline loops: CDR1 DFQATT, CDR2 SNEGSKA (reference sequence). The CDR3 length is 12 residues.

The sample holds one count of this clonotype. The chain combines TRBV7-9 with TRBJ1-1; D not certain. Deletions cut 4 bases from V and 5 bases from J, with 20 bases between. CDR1 and CDR2 (germline): SEHNR, FQNEAQ (reference sequence). This CDR3 comprises 16 residues. The CDR3 loop is CASSSPRRQEGTEAFF. Here the CDR3 DNA reads TGTGCCAGCAGCTCTCCTAGAAGGCAGGAAGGTACTGAAGCTTTCTTT.

In this sample, this clonotype turned up a few times. J is TRBJ1-1 and V is TRBV30; 7 bases are shared with TRBD1. The CDR3 loop spans 13 amino acids. Germline-derived CDR1 and CDR2 are GTSNPN and SVGIG (reference sequence). With V trimmed by 3 bases and J by 1 base, 2 bases remained unmatched. CDR3 region: CAWSRGSNTEAFF. The CDR3 DNA sequence: TGTGCCTGGAGCAGGGGGTCGAACACTGAAGCTTTCTTT. Complete variable domain (other parts from reference TRBV30 and TRBJ1-1): SQTIHQWPATLVQPVGSPLSLECTVEGTSNPNLYWYRQAAGRGLQLLFYSVGIGQISSEVPQNLSASRPQDRQFILSSKKLLLSDSGFYLCAWSRGSNTEAFFGQGTRLTVV.

Points on this clonotype: A read error may be the cause here, since a much bigger clone is one base away. The V gene is TRBV13, the J gene TRBJ2-3, with 9 bases matching TRBD2. V lost 2 bases to trimming and J lost 4 bases; unmatched junction nucleotides: 1. CDR1 is PRHDT and CDR2 is FYEKMQ in the germline V gene (reference sequence). CDR3 length: 14 residues. The CDR3 sequence is CASSLRGGADTQYF. CDR3 bases: TGTGCCAGCAGCTTACGCGGGGGGGCAGATACGCAGTATTTT. The whole variable domain, filled in from reference TRBV13 and TRBJ2-3, reads AAGVIQSPRHLIKEKRETATLKCYPIPRHDTVYWYQQGPGQDPQFLISFYEKMQSDKGSIPDRFSAQQFSDYHSELNMSSLELGDSALYFCASSLRGGADTQYFGPGTRLTVL.

This clonotype was observed a few times. This chain uses TRBV7-8 with TRBJ1-1; the match to TRBD1 covers 7 bases. The ends lost 4 bases at V and 11 bases at J; junction bases unmatched: 10. Germline V lookup: CDR1 SGHVS, CDR2 FQNEAQ. The CDR3 is 13 amino acids. The CDR3 coding sequence is TGTGCCAGCAGCTCAACGACAGGGAGGGATGCTTTCTTT. This sequence encodes CASSSTTGRDAFF.

This clonotype was seen at least ten times. J is TRBJ2-5 and V is TRBV7-2; D gene ambiguous. V was shortened by 5 bases and J by 4 bases, with 11 bases between the two germline ends. CDR1 is SGHTA, CDR2 FQGNSA, per germline. The CDR3 totals 13 residues. Here the CDR3 DNA reads TGTGCCAGCAGCATGGGTGCACGAGAGACCCAGTACTTC. This gives the protein CASSMGARETQYF.

This clonotype was observed a few times. V and J are TRBV9 and TRBJ2-7; weak D call: TRBD1 (6 bases). Germline assignment: CDR1 SGDLS and CDR2 YYNGEE. The V end was cut by 4 bases, the J end by 0 bases, with 14 bases between. The CDR3 covers 15 residues. The CDR3 spells CASSRPGHPSYEQYF. The CDR3 DNA reads as TGTGCCAGCAGCCGTCCGGGACACCCCTCCTACGAGCAGTACTTC.

The chain couples TRBV28 to TRBJ1-1; D not resolved. V lost 7 bases to trimming and J lost 4 bases, with 7 bases between them. The CDR3 runs to 11 residues. Germline values: CDR1 MDHEN, CDR2 SYDVKM. In nucleotides, the CDR3 is TGTGCCAGCACGCTTCTCACTGAAGCTTTCTTT. Residues: CASTLLTEAFF.

This clonotype was recorded a few times. CDR3 residues: CASSSELGSTYEQYF. The CDR3 bases are TGTGCCAGCAGCTCGGAACTAGGAAGTACCTACGAGCAGTACTTC. The rearrangement links TRBV7-8 to TRBJ2-7, with D possibly being TRBD2 (5 bases). The CDR3 is 15 amino acids. CDR1 and CDR2 (germline): SGHVS, FQNEAQ. The V gene lost 4 bases and the J gene lost 2 bases, with 15 bases spanning the gap.

The genes are TRBV2 and TRBJ2-7; 12 bases are shared with TRBD1. Germline V lookup: CDR1 SNHLY, CDR2 FYNNEI. The CDR3 has 16 amino acids. V trimming: 3 bases; J trimming: 7 bases; junction bases outside the gene matches: 10. This CDR3 is CASSEFPGQGALEQYF. The CDR3 DNA is TGTGCCAGCAGTGAGTTTCCGGGACAGGGGGCGTTGGAGCAGTACTTC. Together with reference TRBV2 and TRBJ2-7, the CDR3 gives the full variable domain: EPEVTQTPSHQVTQMGQEVILRCVPISNHLYFYWYRQILGQKVEFLVSFYNNEISEKSEIFDDQFSVERPDGSNFTLKIRSTKLEDSAMYFCASSEFPGQGALEQYFGPGTRLTVT.